This entry concerns a single T cell receptor (beta chain). This entry belongs to a study of radiotherapy plus CTLA-4 blockade in lung cancer. The ends lost 6 bases at V and 0 bases at J; junction bases unmatched: 7. CDR1 and CDR2 (germline): MNHNS, SASEGT. The CDR3 loop spans 15 amino acids. Repertoires were generated with immunoSEQ multiplex PCR, while TCRdb's copy carries only in-frame clones and drops some. The sample shows 85,000 to 100,000 clones, more than 75% of them seen only once. The sample consisted of peripheral blood, taken from a patient treated with radiotherapy plus ipilimumab. The TCR sequence derives from a human donor with non-small cell lung cancer that progressed on radiotherapy plus ipilimumab. The gene calls are TRBV6-1 and TRBJ2-7; TRBD2 matches 8 bases. Written as DNA, the CDR3 is TGTGCCAGCAGCCAAGCCAGCGGGGGCTCCTACGAGCAGTACTTC. Encoded protein: CASSQASGGSYEQYF.